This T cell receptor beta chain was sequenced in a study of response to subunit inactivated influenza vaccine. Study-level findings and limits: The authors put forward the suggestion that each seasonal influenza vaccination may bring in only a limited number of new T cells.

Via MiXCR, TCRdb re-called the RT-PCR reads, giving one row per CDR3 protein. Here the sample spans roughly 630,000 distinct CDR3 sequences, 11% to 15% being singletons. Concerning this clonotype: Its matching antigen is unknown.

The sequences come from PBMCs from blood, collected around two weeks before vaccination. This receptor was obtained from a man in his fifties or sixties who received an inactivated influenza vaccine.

The chain's CDR3 is CASSLAFASGTYNEQFF. DNA for the CDR3: TGTGCCAGCAGCTTAGCGTTCGCTAGCGGGACGTACAATGAGCAGTTCTTC. The rearrangement uses TRBV7-9 and TRBJ2-1; 9 positions agree with TRBD2. V lost 0 bases to trimming and J lost 4 bases; unmatched junction nucleotides: 7. This CDR3 contains 17 residues. Germline V gene lookup returns CDR1 SEHNR and CDR2 FQNEAQ (reference sequence). The complete variable domain, with remaining parts taken from reference TRBV7-9 and TRBJ2-1, reads DTGVSQNPRHKITKRGQNVTFRCDPISEHNRLYWYRQTLGQGPEFLTYFQNEAQLEKSRLLSDRFSAERPKGSFSTLEIQRTEQGDSAMYLCASSLAFASGTYNEQFFGPGTRLTVL.